This T cell receptor (beta chain) was obtained from a study of cytotoxic CD8 clonotypes in ibrutinib-treated CLL. Study at large: Following a median 12 months of treatment, with a range of 6 to 36, response samples were taken. Study-wide results and caveats: For progressing versus sustained-remission patients, sampling times were not the same.

With respect to this clone: Its antigen is undetermined.

Germline CDR1 is SGHTA and CDR2 is FQGNSA. The CDR3 runs 16 residues. V was pared by 1 base and J by 5 bases, with 17 bases between. About 2.2 micrograms of genomic DNA, which was extracted from cryopreserved PBMCs, served as the material used for the TCR beta libraries. Generated by immunoSEQ multiplex PCR, the TCRdb table keeps only in-frame clones and is missing some. The sample consists of tens of thousands of clones, approximately 82% of them appearing once. The chain couples TRBV7-2 to TRBJ1-2; perhaps TRBD1 as D (6 bases). The material was PBMCs, obtained after 24 months of ibrutinib treatment. This sequence originates from a human donor with chronic lymphocytic leukemia. Written as DNA, the CDR3 is TGTGCCAGCAGCTTAGACCATCTCGGGACAAAGTATGGCTACACCTTC. It codes for CASSLDHLGTKYGYTF.